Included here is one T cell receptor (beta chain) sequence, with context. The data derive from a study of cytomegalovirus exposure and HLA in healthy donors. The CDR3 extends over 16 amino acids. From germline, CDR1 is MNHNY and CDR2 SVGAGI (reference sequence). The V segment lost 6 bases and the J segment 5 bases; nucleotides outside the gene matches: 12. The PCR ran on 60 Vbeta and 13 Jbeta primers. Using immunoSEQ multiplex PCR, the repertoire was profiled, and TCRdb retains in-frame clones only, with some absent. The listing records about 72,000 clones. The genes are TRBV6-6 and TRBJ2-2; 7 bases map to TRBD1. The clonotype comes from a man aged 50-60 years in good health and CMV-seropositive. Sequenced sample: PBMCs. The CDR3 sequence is CASSSPGQMVTGELFF. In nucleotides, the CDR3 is TGTGCCAGCAGCTCACCGGGACAGATGGTGACCGGGGAGCTGTTTTTT.